Listed below are T cell receptor beta chains from one sample, sequenced in a study of radiotherapy plus CTLA-4 blockade in lung cancer. Clones were sequenced by immunoSEQ multiplex PCR, and TCRdb holds only the in-frame ones, with some missing. The sample holds about 88,000 clones, approximately 79% seen once. Material: peripheral blood, obtained from a patient treated with radiotherapy plus ipilimumab. The receptors were gathered from a human donor with non-small cell lung cancer that progressed on radiotherapy plus ipilimumab. Both conserved end residues are part of each CDR3. Each record gives: V gene, J gene, clone size, D gene, CDR3 protein, CDR3 DNA. A D gene is named only where the DNA matches it firmly. Clone size is stated in some rows and not others, as once, few, many or a class when expanded.

TRBV29-1	TRBJ1-2	once	.	CSVGAGRHGYTF	TGCAGCGTTGGTGCAGGCCGCCATGGCTACACCTTC
TRBV10-2	TRBJ1-5	.	.	CASSETGSPLSNQPQHF	TGCGCCAGCAGTGAAACGGGCTCTCCCCTTAGCAATCAGCCCCAGCATTTT
TRBV28	TRBJ2-7	.	TRBD1	CASSLTGGAAEQYF	TGTGCCAGCAGTTTGACAGGGGGTGCGGCCGAGCAGTACTTC
TRBV6-5	TRBJ1-2	.	.	CASRRNRETNYGYTF	TGTGCCAGCAGGCGAAACAGGGAAACTAACTATGGCTACACCTTC
TRBV6-1	TRBJ1-6	.	.	CASIPQYTYNSPLHF	TGTGCCAGCATTCCCCAGTACACTTATAATTCACCCCTCCACTTT
TRBV5-1	TRBJ2-5	.	TRBD1	CASSFSGTVQETQYF	TGCGCCAGCAGCTTCTCTGGGACAGTCCAAGAGACCCAGTACTTC
TRBV9	TRBJ2-6	.	.	CASSVVGLTVSGANVLTF	TGTGCCAGCAGCGTAGTAGGACTAACCGTCTCTGGGGCCAACGTCCTGACTTTC
TRBV29-1	TRBJ2-7	.	.	CSVEGESDSYEQYF	TGCAGCGTTGAAGGGGAATCGGACTCCTACGAGCAGTACTTC
TRBV5-1	TRBJ2-3	.	.	CASSLNRDVGTDTQYF	TGCGCCAGCAGCCTGAACCGGGACGTCGGCACAGATACGCAGTATTTT
TRBV5-6	TRBJ2-7	.	.	CASSLAPGEQYF	TGTGCCAGCAGCTTGGCCCCGGGCGAGCAGTACTTC
TRBV19	TRBJ2-2	few	TRBD1	CASSVGTGIPGELFF	TGTGCCAGTAGCGTCGGGACAGGGATTCCCGGGGAGCTGTTTTTT
TRBV4-1	TRBJ2-1	.	.	CASSRDSYNEQFF	TGCGCCAGCAGCCGCGACAGTTACAATGAGCAGTTCTTC
TRBV6-4	TRBJ2-3	.	.	CASSEDFTDTQYF	TGTGCCAGCAGTGAGGATTTCACAGATACGCAGTATTTT
TRBV29-1	TRBJ2-3	.	.	CSVTQGTRDTQYF	TGCAGCGTTACCCAGGGGACCCGGGATACGCAGTATTTT
TRBV7-9	TRBJ2-2	once	.	CASSIIRTLETDTGELFF	TGTGCCAGCAGCATTATCAGAACACTAGAGACGGACACCGGGGAGCTGTTTTTT
TRBV6-6	TRBJ2-7	.	.	CASSYGAAYEQYF	TGTGCCAGCAGTTACGGAGCGGCCTACGAGCAGTACTTC
TRBV4-1	TRBJ2-7	.	.	CASSQDRRNEQYF	TGCGCCAGCAGCCAAGATCGGAGGAACGAGCAGTACTTC
TRBV6-6	TRBJ2-7	.	.	CASRKKGELREQYF	TGTGCCAGCCGAAAAAAGGGGGAGTTACGCGAGCAGTACTTC
TRBV28	TRBJ2-7	few	.	CASSPATDYEQYF	TGTGCCAGCAGTCCAGCAACGGACTACGAGCAGTACTTC
TRBV11-1	TRBJ2-3	once	.	CASSLDRSGDTQYF	TGTGCCAGCAGCTTAGACAGATCGGGAGATACGCAGTATTTT
TRBV5-4	TRBJ1-2	.	TRBD1	CASSSKGQGVGGYTF	TGTGCCAGCAGCAGCAAGGGACAGGGGGTCGGTGGCTACACCTTC
TRBV28	TRBJ1-3	.	.	CASSRPNGNTIYF	TGTGCCAGCAGTCGGCCAAATGGAAACACCATATATTTT
TRBV6-1	TRBJ1-5	.	.	CASSRKGGQPQHF	TGTGCCAGCAGTCGGAAGGGAGGGCAGCCCCAGCATTTT
TRBV11-2	TRBJ2-1	few	.	CASSLGSTGGAGQFF	TGTGCCAGCAGCTTAGGTTCCACCGGGGGCGCGGGGCAGTTCTTC
TRBV11-2	TRBJ2-6	.	.	CASSLQGGAGDNVLTF	TGTGCCAGCAGCTTACAGGGGGGCGCAGGCGACAACGTCCTGACTTTC
TRBV9	TRBJ2-7	.	.	CASSQVTEQYF	TGTGCCAGCAGCCAAGTTACCGAGCAGTACTTC
TRBV2	TRBJ1-1	once	.	CASSVPGEAFF	TGTGCCAGCAGTGTCCCCGGCGAAGCTTTCTTT
TRBV11-2	TRBJ1-1	.	.	CASSLTGNRVAFF	TGTGCCAGCAGCTTAACTGGGAACAGGGTAGCTTTCTTT
TRBV18	TRBJ2-2	.	.	CASSPVLGTNTGELFF	TGTGCCAGCTCACCAGTCCTGGGGACGAACACCGGGGAGCTGTTTTTT
TRBV28	TRBJ1-5	many	.	CATAGDSNQPQHF	TGTGCCACCGCAGGGGATAGCAATCAGCCCCAGCATTTT
TRBV7-9	TRBJ1-2	few	.	CASSFAGDGYTF	TGTGCCAGCAGCTTTGCAGGGGATGGCTACACCTTC
TRBV11-2	TRBJ2-7	.	.	CASSLGRYEQYF	TGTGCCAGCAGCTTAGGCAGGTACGAGCAGTACTTC
TRBV9	TRBJ2-1	.	TRBD2	CASSVAGGDYNEQFF	TGTGCCAGCAGCGTAGCGGGGGGTGACTACAATGAGCAGTTCTTC
TRBV6-1	TRBJ1-2	.	.	CASSEGGHYGYTF	TGTGCCAGCAGTGAAGGGGGTCACTATGGCTACACCTTC
TRBV6-5	TRBJ1-5	.	.	CASSYSSNQPQHF	TGTGCCAGCAGTTACTCGAGCAATCAGCCCCAGCATTTT
TRBV7-9	TRBJ1-1	.	TRBD1	CASSITGQGNTEAFF	TGTGCCAGCAGCATAACGGGACAGGGGAACACTGAAGCTTTCTTT
TRBV7-9	TRBJ1-1	.	.	CASRQDSLNTEAFF	TGTGCCAGCAGGCAGGACAGTTTGAACACTGAAGCTTTCTTT
TRBV4-1	TRBJ2-1	few	.	CASSQERGDEQFF	TGCGCCAGCAGCCAAGAGAGAGGGGATGAGCAGTTCTTC
TRBV19	TRBJ2-3	.	.	CASSMNSDTQYF	TGTGCCAGTAGTATGAATTCAGATACGCAGTATTTT
TRBV9	TRBJ2-1	.	.	CASSVGVGGFNEQFF	TGTGCCAGCAGCGTAGGTGTAGGAGGTTTCAATGAGCAGTTCTTC
TRBV4-1	TRBJ2-7	.	TRBD1	CASSQEFGKTGANAYEQYF	TGCGCCAGCAGCCAAGAGTTCGGGAAAACAGGGGCGAATGCCTACGAGCAGTACTTC
TRBV19	TRBJ2-3	few	.	CASSIGITSTDTQYF	TGTGCCAGTAGTATTGGGATCACTAGCACAGATACGCAGTATTTT
TRBV5-1	TRBJ1-2	few	.	CASSLVTGFYGYTF	TGCGCCAGCAGCTTGGTTACCGGATTCTATGGCTACACCTTC
TRBV5-4	TRBJ2-6	.	.	CASSPDSGANVLTF	TGTGCCAGCAGCCCGGACTCTGGGGCCAACGTCCTGACTTTC
TRBV6-1	TRBJ1-2	.	.	CASKTTNYGYTF	TGTGCCAGCAAGACAACTAACTATGGCTACACCTTC